The present T cell receptor beta chain was sequenced within a study of OX40 agonist ivuxolimab in advanced cancers. About the full investigation: Ivuxolimab was a fully human IgG2 agonistic monoclonal antibody targeting the costimulatory receptor OX40 (CD134). Intravenous ivuxolimab was administered to patients every 2 weeks at six dose levels: 0.01, 0.1, 0.3, 1.5, 3 and 10 mg/kg. Of the approximately 53 patients in dose escalation, about 20 had hepatocellular carcinoma, some 15 had melanoma, 9 had renal cell carcinoma and 9 had head and neck cancer. In the dose-escalation cohort, around four fifths of patients were male, and the mean age was roughly 60 years, with a range of 23 to 79. Prior anti-PD-1, anti-PD-L1 or anti-CTLA-4 therapy was permitted, and 40% of dose-escalation patients had received checkpoint inhibitors. Partial responses were achieved by three dose-escalation patients, of whom one had hepatocellular carcinoma and two had cutaneous melanoma. The purpose of peripheral TCRbeta sequencing was to test whether ivuxolimab changed TCR sequence diversity and led to clonal T-cell expansion. The monotherapy dose-escalation portion (N ≈ 52 patients) of the phase I ivuxolimab trial is reported in the paper.

Overall study results and their limits: After ivuxolimab, CD8+ T cells had more expanded clones than CD4+ T cells on average. In the 0.1-3.0 mg/kg groups, partial responders were among the patients with the lowest normalized peripheral clonal expansion, particularly in CD8+ T cells. Clonal expansion of both CD4+ and CD8+ blood T cells was observed from baseline to week 6 at doses 0.1 to 3.0 mg/kg. Low levels of normalized T-cell clonal expansion were also seen in some nonresponding patients. Which antigens the clonally expanded peripheral T cells were specific for was not determined.

The trial excluded patients who had a history of autoimmune disease or who were on systemic immunosuppression. Peripheral blood for TCR sequencing was drawn from every dose cohort at baseline, at cycle 4 day 1 and at cycle 7 day 1. Samples came from an open-label, multicenter, first-in-human phase I dose-escalation trial of ivuxolimab. The trial enrolled adults with locally advanced or metastatic head and neck squamous cell, hepatocellular, melanoma or renal cell carcinoma. CD4+ and CD8+ T cells were sorted separately from peripheral blood before TCR sequencing. Genomic DNA was extracted from sorted cells for sequencing of the TCRbeta CDR3 region. TCRbeta CDR3 regions were sequenced using the immunoSEQ Assay. The clones in this table, taken by TCRdb from immuneACCESS, are in-frame only. Not every clone is retained; where verified, under half of the shortfall comes from an unresolved V gene, and the cause of the rest is unknown. Within this sample are fewer than 55,000 clones, with 81% of them counted one time only. 0.6% to 0.8% of the sample is taken by the ten largest.

The germline ends are 19 bases apart after V is trimmed by 8 bases and J by 5 bases. From the cysteine up to the phenylalanine, the CDR3 has a length of 15 residues. Just the 45-base CDR3 DNA is kept, in frame starting at base 1. CDR1 LNHDA and CDR2 SQIVND were looked up in the germline V gene (reference sequence). Of note for this clone: Its antigen target is currently unknown. Per-nucleotide qualities are absent, and no much larger clonotype sits a single base away.

The receptor was derived from an adult with an advanced solid tumor such as melanoma, head and neck, liver or kidney cancer. Material: CD4+ or CD8+ T cells sorted from blood, obtained in a trial of the OX40 agonist ivuxolimab. The rearranged chain carries TRBV19 and TRBJ1-5, with no confident D gene call. The DNA is TGTGCCAGTGTCGGGAGGGCAGCTTCTGATCAGCCCCAGCATTTT. Its protein is CASVGRAASDQPQHF.